The clone carrying this T cell receptor beta chain was detected only a few times. Antigen specificity is unknown. The data originate from a study of identical twins. Study-level points and caveats: Researchers reported excess low generation probability among twin-shared out-of-frame alpha sequences. While abundant cord blood beta clonotypes carried fewer insertions, memory repertoires showed no such pattern.

Template switching added a universal primer binding site, and final cDNA carried unique molecular identifiers. MiXCR, run by TCRdb on the 5' RACE reads, gives a single entry per CDR3 protein. The table has fewer than 650,000 distinct CDR3 sequences, about 7% seen once. Germline V gene sequence: CDR1 SEHNR, CDR2 FQNEAQ (reference sequence). The CDR3 sequence is 15 residues long. The V segment lost 5 bases and the J segment 6 bases; nucleotides outside the gene matches: 8. These data were likewise used in another study, on yellow fever vaccine responses in identical twins.

Sequenced material: PBMCs. The TCR sequence derives from a woman aged 18-29 years in good health. This chain uses TRBV7-9 with TRBJ2-3; TRBD2 matches at 10 bases. The CDR3 reads CASSPAGGALDTQYF. The CDR3 nucleotides read TGTGCCAGCAGCCCAGCGGGAGGGGCCCTTGATACGCAGTATTTT.